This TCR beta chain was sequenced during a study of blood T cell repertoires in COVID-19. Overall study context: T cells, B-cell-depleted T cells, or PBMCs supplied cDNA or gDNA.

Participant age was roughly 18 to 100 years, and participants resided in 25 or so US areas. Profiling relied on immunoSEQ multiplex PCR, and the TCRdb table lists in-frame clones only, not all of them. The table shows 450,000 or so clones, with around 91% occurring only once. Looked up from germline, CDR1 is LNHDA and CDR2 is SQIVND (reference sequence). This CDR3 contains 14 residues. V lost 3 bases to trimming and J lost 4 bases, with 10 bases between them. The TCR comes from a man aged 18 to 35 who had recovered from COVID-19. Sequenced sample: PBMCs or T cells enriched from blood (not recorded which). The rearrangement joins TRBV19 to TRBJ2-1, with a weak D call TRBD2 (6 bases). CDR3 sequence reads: CASSIGRTYNEQFF. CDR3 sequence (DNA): TGTGCCAGTAGTATTGGGAGGACGTACAATGAGCAGTTCTTC.